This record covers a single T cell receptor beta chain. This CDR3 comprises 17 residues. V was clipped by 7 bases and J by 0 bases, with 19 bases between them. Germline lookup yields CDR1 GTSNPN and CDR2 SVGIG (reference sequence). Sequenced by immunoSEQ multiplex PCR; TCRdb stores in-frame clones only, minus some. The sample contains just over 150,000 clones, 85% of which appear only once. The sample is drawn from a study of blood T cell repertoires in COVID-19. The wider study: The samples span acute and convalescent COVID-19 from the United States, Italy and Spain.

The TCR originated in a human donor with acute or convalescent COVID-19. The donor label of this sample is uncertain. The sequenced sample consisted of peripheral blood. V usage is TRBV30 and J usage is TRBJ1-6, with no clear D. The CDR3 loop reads CASPLKSPSSYNSPLHF. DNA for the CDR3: TGTGCCTCACCATTAAAGTCACCGAGCTCCTATAATTCACCCCTCCACTTT. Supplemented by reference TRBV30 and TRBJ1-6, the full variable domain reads SQTIHQWPATLVQPVGSPLSLECTVEGTSNPNLYWYRQAAGRGLQLLFYSVGIGQISSEVPQNLSASRPQDRQFILSSKKLLLSDSGFYLCASPLKSPSSYNSPLHFGNGTRLTVT.